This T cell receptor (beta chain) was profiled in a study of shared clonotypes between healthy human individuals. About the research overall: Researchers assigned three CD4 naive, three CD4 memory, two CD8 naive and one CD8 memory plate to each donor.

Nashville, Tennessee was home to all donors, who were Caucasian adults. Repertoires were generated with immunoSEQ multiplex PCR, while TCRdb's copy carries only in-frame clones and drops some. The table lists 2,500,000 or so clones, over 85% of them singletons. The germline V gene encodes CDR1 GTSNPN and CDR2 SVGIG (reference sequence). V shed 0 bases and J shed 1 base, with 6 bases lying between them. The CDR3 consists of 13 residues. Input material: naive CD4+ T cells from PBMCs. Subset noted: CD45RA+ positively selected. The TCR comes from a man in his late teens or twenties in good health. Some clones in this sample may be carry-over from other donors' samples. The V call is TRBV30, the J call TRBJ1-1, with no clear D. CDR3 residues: CAWSVYQNTEAFF. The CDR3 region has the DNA TGTGCCTGGAGTGTTTACCAGAACACTGAAGCTTTCTTT.